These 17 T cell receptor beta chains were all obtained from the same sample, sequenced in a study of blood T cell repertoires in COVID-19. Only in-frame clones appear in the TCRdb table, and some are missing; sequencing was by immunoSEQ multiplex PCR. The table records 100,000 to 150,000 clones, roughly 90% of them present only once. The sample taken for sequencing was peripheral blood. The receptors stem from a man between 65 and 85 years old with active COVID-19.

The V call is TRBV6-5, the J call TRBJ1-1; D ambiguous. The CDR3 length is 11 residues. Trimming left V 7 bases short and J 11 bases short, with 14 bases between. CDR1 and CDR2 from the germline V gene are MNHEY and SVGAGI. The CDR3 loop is CASMREAVAFF. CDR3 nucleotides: TGTGCCAGCATGCGGGAGGCGGTTGCTTTCTTT.

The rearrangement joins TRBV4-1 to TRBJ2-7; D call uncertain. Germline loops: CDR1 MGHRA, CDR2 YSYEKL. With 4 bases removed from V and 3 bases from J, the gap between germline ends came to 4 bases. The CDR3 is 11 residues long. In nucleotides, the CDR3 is TGCGCCAGCAGCCGCGGCTACGAGCAGTACTTC. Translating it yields CASSRGYEQYF.

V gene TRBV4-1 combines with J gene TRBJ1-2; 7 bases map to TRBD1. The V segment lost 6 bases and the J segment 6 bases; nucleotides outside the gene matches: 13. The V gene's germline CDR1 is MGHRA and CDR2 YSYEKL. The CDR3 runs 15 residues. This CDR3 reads CASRAQGKIKDGYTF. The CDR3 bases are TGCGCCAGCAGGGCACAGGGGAAAATAAAGGATGGCTACACCTTC.

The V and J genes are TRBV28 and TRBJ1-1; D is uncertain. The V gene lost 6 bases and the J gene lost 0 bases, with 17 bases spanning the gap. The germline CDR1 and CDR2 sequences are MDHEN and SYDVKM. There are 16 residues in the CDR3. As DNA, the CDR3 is TGTGCCAGCAGCCCCATACGGGCGGGGATGAACACTGAAGCTTTCTTT. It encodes CASSPIRAGMNTEAFF.

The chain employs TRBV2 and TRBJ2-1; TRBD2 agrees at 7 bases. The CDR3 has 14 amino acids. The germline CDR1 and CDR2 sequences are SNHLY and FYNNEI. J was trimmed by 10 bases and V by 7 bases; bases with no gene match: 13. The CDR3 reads CASTREGRSNEQFF. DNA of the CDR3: TGTGCCAGCACGAGGGAGGGCAGGTCAAACGAGCAGTTCTTC.

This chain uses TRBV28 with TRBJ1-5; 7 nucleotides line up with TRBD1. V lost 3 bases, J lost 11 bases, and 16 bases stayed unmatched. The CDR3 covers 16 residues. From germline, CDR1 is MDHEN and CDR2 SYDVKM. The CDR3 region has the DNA TGTGCCAGCAGTTTCCCCACAGGGGCCGGGTTTGGGGCCCAGCATTTT. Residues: CASSFPTGAGFGAQHF. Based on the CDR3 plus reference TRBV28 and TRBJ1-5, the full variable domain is DVKVTQSSRYLVKRTGEKVFLECVQDMDHENMFWYRQDPGLGLRLIYFSYDVKMKEKGDIPEGYSVSREKKERFSLILESASTNQTSMYLCASSFPTGAGFGAQHFGDGTRLSIL.

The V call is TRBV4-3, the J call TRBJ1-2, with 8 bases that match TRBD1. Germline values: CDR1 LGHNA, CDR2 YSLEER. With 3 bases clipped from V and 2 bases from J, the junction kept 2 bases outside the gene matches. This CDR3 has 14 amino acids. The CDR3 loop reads CASSQDRVNYGYTF. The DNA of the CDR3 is TGCGCCAGCAGCCAGGACAGGGTGAACTATGGCTACACCTTC.

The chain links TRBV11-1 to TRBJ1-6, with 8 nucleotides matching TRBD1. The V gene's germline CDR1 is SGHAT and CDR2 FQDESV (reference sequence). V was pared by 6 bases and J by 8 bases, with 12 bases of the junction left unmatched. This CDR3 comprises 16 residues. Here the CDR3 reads CASSSGQGAVDSPLHF. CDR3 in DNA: TGTGCCAGCAGTTCCGGACAGGGAGCGGTGGATTCACCCCTCCACTTT.

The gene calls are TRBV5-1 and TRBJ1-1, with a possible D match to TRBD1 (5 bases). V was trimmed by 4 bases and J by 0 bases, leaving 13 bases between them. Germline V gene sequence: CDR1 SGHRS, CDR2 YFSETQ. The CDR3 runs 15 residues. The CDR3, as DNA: TGCGCCAGCAGCCTTTGGACGGACATGAACACTGAAGCTTTCTTT. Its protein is CASSLWTDMNTEAFF.

The CDR3, as DNA: TGTGCCAGCAGCTTAGCGACAGGAGAGACCCAGTACTTC. It yields the protein CASSLATGETQYF. This chain connects TRBV7-9 to TRBJ2-5; tentatively, D is TRBD1 (6 bases). V lost 0 bases, J lost 4 bases, and 6 bases lay in between. Germline V gene data show CDR1 as SEHNR and CDR2 as FQNEAQ (reference sequence). The length of the CDR3 is 13 residues.

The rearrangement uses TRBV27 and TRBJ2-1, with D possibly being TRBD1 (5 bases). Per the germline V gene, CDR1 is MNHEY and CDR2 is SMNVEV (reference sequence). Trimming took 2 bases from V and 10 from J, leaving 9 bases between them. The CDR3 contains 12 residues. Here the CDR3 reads CASSLRTGEQFF. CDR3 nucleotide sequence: TGTGCCAGCAGTTTAAGAACAGGAGAGCAGTTCTTC.

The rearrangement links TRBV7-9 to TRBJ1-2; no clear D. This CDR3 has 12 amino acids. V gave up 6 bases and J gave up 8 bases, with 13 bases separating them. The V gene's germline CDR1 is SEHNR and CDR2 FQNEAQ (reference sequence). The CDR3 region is CASSSRGWGYTF. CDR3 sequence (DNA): TGTGCCAGCAGTTCACGAGGTTGGGGCTACACCTTC.

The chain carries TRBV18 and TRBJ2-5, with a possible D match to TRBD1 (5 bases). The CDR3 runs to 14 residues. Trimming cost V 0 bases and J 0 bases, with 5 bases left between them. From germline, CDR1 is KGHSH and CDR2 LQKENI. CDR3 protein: CASSPPDNQETQYF. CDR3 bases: TGTGCCAGCTCACCACCGGACAACCAAGAGACCCAGTACTTC.

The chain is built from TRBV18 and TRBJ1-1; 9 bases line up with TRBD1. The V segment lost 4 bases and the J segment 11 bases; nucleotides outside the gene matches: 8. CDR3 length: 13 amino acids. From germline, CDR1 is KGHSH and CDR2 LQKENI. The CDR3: CASSLGTGSDAFF. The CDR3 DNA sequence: TGTGCCAGCTCACTCGGGACAGGGTCCGACGCTTTCTTT. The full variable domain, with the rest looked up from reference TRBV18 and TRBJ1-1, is NAGVMQNPRHLVRRRGQEARLRCSPMKGHSHVYWYRQLPEEGLKFMVYLQKENIIDESGMPKERFSAEFPKEGPSILRIQQVVRGDSAAYFCASSLGTGSDAFFGQGTRLTVV.

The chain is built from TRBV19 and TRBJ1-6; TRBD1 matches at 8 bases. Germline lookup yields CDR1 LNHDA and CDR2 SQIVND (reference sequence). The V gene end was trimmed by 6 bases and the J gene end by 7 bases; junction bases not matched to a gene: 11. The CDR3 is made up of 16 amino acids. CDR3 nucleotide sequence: TGTGCCAGTAGCGTCTTTGCGGGACAGGCCAATTCACCCCTCCACTTT. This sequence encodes CASSVFAGQANSPLHF.

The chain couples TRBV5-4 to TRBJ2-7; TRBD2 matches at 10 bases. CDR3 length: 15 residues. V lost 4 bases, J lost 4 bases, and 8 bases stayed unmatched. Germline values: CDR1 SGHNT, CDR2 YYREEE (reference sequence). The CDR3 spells CASSVGAGGPYEQYF. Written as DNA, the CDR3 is TGTGCCAGCAGCGTGGGAGCGGGAGGGCCTTACGAGCAGTACTTC.

Here the CDR3 reads CASSYTTGTGESTEAFF. CDR3 sequence (DNA): TGTGCCAGCAGTTACACAACCGGGACAGGGGAATCCACTGAAGCTTTCTTT. The chain carries TRBV6-2 or TRBV6-3 and TRBJ1-1, with TRBD1 matching 10 bases. The CDR3 contains 17 residues. J was trimmed by 4 bases and V by 2 bases; bases with no gene match: 10. Germline values: CDR1 MNHEY, CDR2 SVGEGT.